What follows are 3 T cell receptor beta chains derived from one specimen sequenced in a study of CD8+CD57+ T cells in acquired aplastic anemia. CD8+CD57+ cell expansion, shown by flow cytometry, had occurred in the patients selected for sequencing. Genomic DNA, serving as template, underwent TCR beta VDJ and CDR3 profiling. Using its own MiXCR run on the reads, TCRdb lists one record per CDR3 protein. The repertoire holds about 200,000 distinct CDR3 sequences, with roughly 50% as singletons. The sequenced sample consisted of sorted CD4+, CD8+, or CD8+CD57+ T cells (not recorded which) from PBMCs. The receptors stem from a human donor with aplastic anemia.

This clonotype was seen repeatedly, ten times or more. V and J are TRBV20-1 and TRBJ1-4; 10 bases agree with TRBD1. CDR3 size: 15 residues. V lost 1 base, J lost 6 bases, and 5 bases stayed unmatched. Per germline, CDR1 DFQATT and CDR2 SNEGSKA (reference sequence). This CDR3 reads CSARGIGQGDEKLFF. The CDR3 nucleotides are TGCAGTGCTAGAGGAATAGGACAGGGGGATGAAAAACTGTTTTTT.

This clonotype has a handful of counts. This sequence joins TRBV28 and TRBJ1-5, with D possibly being TRBD1 (6 bases). The V gene's germline CDR1 is MDHEN and CDR2 SYDVKM. Trimming took 6 bases from V and 3 from J, leaving 12 bases between them. The CDR3 covers 14 residues. CDR3 in DNA: TGTGCCAGCAGCCTGGACAGTTTCAATCAGCCCCAGCATTTT. This codes for CASSLDSFNQPQHF.

This clonotype was found many times. The chain joins TRBV10-3 to TRBJ2-1; 12 bases align to TRBD2. Germline CDR1 is ENHRY and CDR2 is SYGVKD. The CDR3 loop spans 13 amino acids. The CDR3 region has the DNA TGTGGTATCGCTAGCGGGGGGGCCAATGAGCAGTTCTTC. This gives the protein CGIASGGANEQFF.